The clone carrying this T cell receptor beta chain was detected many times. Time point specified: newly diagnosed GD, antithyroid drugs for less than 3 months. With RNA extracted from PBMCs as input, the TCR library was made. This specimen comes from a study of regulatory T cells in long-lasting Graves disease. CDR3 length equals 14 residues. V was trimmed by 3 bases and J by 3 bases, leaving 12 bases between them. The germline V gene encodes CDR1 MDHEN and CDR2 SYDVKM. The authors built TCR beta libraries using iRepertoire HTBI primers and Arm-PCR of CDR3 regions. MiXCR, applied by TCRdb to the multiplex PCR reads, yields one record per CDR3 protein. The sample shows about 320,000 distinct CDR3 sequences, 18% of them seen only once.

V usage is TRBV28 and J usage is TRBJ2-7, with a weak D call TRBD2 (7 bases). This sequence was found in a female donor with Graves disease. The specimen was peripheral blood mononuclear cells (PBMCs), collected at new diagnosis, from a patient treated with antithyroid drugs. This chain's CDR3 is CASSFPAGHYEQYF. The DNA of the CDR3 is TGTGCCAGCAGTTTTCCAGCGGGACACTACGAGCAGTACTTC.